Below, one T cell receptor beta chain is given with its context. Its antigen is not identified. After less than 11 days in culture, the CD4+ T cells were isolated. This person caught SARS-CoV-2 sometime from March to December 2020, and PCR testing confirmed the infection. This record comes from a study of vaccination effects on CD4 cells after COVID-19. About the research overall: ViraFEST assay sequencing came after antigen-specific CD4+ T cells were expanded with viral peptide pools. Every participant took two doses of the BNT162b2 or mRNA-1273 vaccine. Broader study findings: The study found marked clonal contraction of infection- and vaccine-induced clones late after vaccination.

The germline V gene encodes CDR1 SGHVS and CDR2 FNYEAQ. The CDR3 runs 17 residues. V lost 2 bases and J 2 bases, leaving 15 bases between the germline ends. Some clones are missing from TCRdb's copy, which holds only in-frame ones; the method was immunoSEQ multiplex PCR. The data show approximately 47,000 clones, with roughly three quarters seen just once and 12% held by the top ten. The chain is built from TRBV7-6 and TRBJ1-4; D is undetermined. The sequence came from a human donor who had a prior SARS-CoV-2 infection. Sample: CD4+ T cells from PBMCs cultured without peptide, taken before COVID-19 vaccination. The CDR3 reads CASSLFLGYSTNEKLFF. The CDR3 DNA follows: TGTGCCAGCAGCTTATTCCTGGGGTACAGCACTAATGAAAAACTGTTTTTT.